The T cell receptor (beta chain) described here comes from a study of CD8+ T cells in alopecia areata. cDNA prepared by RNA extraction and subsequent reverse transcription served as the template for sequencing. The method was immunoSEQ multiplex PCR; TCRdb's version includes in-frame clones alone and lacks a portion of them. This table holds hundreds of thousands of clones, 67% found once. The TCR was taken from a human donor with alopecia areata. The sequences come from CD4+ T cells sorted from blood, collected at week 0.

CDR3 region: CASSPLAGRYNEQFF. The CDR3, as DNA: TGTGCCAGCAGCCCACTGGCTGGCAGGTACAATGAGCAGTTCTTC. This rearrangement joins TRBV7-6 to TRBJ2-1; no firm D call. The CDR3 is 15 amino acids. With 5 bases removed from V and 4 bases from J, the gap between germline ends came to 15 bases. Germline CDR1 and CDR2: SGHVS and FNYEAQ.